One sample yielded the 32 T cell receptor beta chains listed below, sequenced in a study of response to subunit inactivated influenza vaccine. TCRdb processed the RT-PCR reads anew with MiXCR; each CDR3 protein has one entry. The sample has 450,000 to 600,000 distinct CDR3 sequences, 7.5% to 8.5% seen once; the top ten hold approximately 12%. The material sequenced was PBMCs from blood, taken around 25 months after vaccination. Receptors were obtained from a man between 50 and 69 years old who received an inactivated influenza vaccine.

This clonotype was observed a handful of times. The chain is built from TRBV20-1 and TRBJ2-7; 10 bases are shared with TRBD2. The CDR3 has 14 amino acids. Germline V lookup: CDR1 DFQATT, CDR2 SNEGSKA (reference sequence). V lost 3 bases and J lost 4; bases outside the gene matches: 6. In nucleotides, the CDR3 is TGCAGTGCTAGGTCTAGCGGGAGCTCATACGAGCAGTACTTC. Translating it yields CSARSSGSSYEQYF.

This clonotype was observed a few times. The rearrangement links TRBV4-3 to TRBJ1-2; the match to TRBD1 covers 7 bases. After removal of 0 bases from V and 4 bases from J, the junction contained 8 bases not matched to a gene. The CDR3 runs to 16 residues. Germline V gives CDR1 LGHNA, CDR2 YSLEER. The CDR3 reads CASSQEWDSRFYGYTF. DNA for the CDR3: TGCGCCAGCAGCCAAGAATGGGACAGCAGATTCTATGGCTACACCTTC.

The table lists this clonotype with a few counts. The CDR3 DNA is TGCGCCAGCAGCCAAGATCTTGGCACCAACTATGGCTACACCTTC. Its translation is CASSQDLGTNYGYTF. The V gene is TRBV4-3, the J gene TRBJ1-2; D is unresolved. The CDR3 length is 15 residues. V shed 0 bases and J shed 2 bases, with 10 bases lying between them. Germline assignment: CDR1 LGHNA and CDR2 YSLEER.

This clonotype was detected ten times or more. The chain links TRBV4-1 to TRBJ2-3; D may match TRBD1 or TRBD2 (5 bases each). Trimming shortened V by 0 bases and J by 4 bases, and 11 bases separated the two germline ends. CDR1 and CDR2 from the germline V gene are MGHRA and YSYEKL. CDR3 length: 15 residues. Written as DNA, the CDR3 is TGCGCCAGCAGCCAAGATGGGGGACGGGCAGATACGCAGTATTTT. This codes for CASSQDGGRADTQYF.

The chain employs TRBV7-2 and TRBJ2-7; no definite D call. This CDR3 is 13 amino acids long. The germline V gene has CDR1 SGHTA and CDR2 FQGNSA. The germline V and J ends were trimmed by 1 base and 5 bases, with 9 bases remaining between them. CDR3 nucleotides: TGTGCCAGCAGCTTAGGGCAGGTAAACGAGCAGTACTTC. Translated, it gives CASSLGQVNEQYF.

The chain is built from TRBV7-9 and TRBJ1-6; tentative D call: TRBD1 (6 bases). CDR1 is SEHNR, CDR2 FQNEAQ, per germline (reference sequence). CDR3 size: 16 residues. Trimming cost V 6 bases and J 13 bases, with 25 bases left between them. The DNA for the CDR3 is TGTGCCAGCAGTTCAGGGGCCGGTGGGACATTCAGGCCCCTCCACTTT. The encoded protein is CASSSGAGGTFRPLHF.

This clonotype was seen repeatedly, ten times or more. This chain connects TRBV4-1 to TRBJ2-1; D could derive from TRBD1 or TRBD2 (5 bases each). CDR1 and CDR2 from the germline V gene are MGHRA and YSYEKL. Trimming removed 4 bases at V and 9 bases at J, with 16 bases between. The CDR3 is 14 residues long. The CDR3 coding sequence is TGCGCCAGCAGCCTCCGGACCGGGACGAGTGAGCAGTTCTTC. Its translation: CASSLRTGTSEQFF.

This clonotype has at least ten counts. The J gene is TRBJ2-7, the V gene TRBV12-3 or TRBV12-4; D unresolved. The CDR3 loop spans 13 amino acids. The germline V and J ends were trimmed by 1 base and 1 base, with 5 bases remaining between them. The CDR3 bases are TGTGCCAGCAGTTTAGGTTGGTCCTACGAGCAGTACTTC. The encoded protein is CASSLGWSYEQYF.

The sample holds a few counts of this clonotype. V is TRBV6-1 and J is TRBJ2-2; 12 nucleotides match TRBD2. Germline assignment: CDR1 MNHNS and CDR2 SASEGT. The V and J ends lost 6 bases and 8 bases, in that order; junction bases with no gene match: 10. This CDR3 spans 16 amino acids. The CDR3 DNA reads as TGTGCCAGCAGACTGGGACTAGCGGGTACTGGAGGGGAGCTGTTTTTT. Translating it yields CASRLGLAGTGGELFF.

This clonotype appeared many times. The genes are TRBV5-5 and TRBJ2-3; TRBD1 is a possible D gene (6 bases). Germline CDR1 and CDR2: SGHKS and YYEKEE (reference sequence). V dropped 1 base and J dropped 2 bases, with 11 bases sitting between them. The CDR3 extends over 15 amino acids. The CDR3 DNA sequence: TGTGCCAGCAGCTTGCGCAGGGGAGCCACAGATACGCAGTATTTT. Residues: CASSLRRGATDTQYF.

The chain recombines TRBV6-2 or TRBV6-3 with TRBJ2-1; no definite D call. Germline CDR1 and CDR2: MNHEY and SVGEGT. The CDR3 runs to 11 residues. V was pared by 4 bases and J by 9 bases, with 7 bases between. The CDR3 loop reads CASSLAREQFF. CDR3 coding DNA: TGTGCCAGCAGTTTGGCCCGTGAGCAGTTCTTC.

Notes on this clonotype: A much larger clone differs by one base, so this may be a read error. The J gene is TRBJ1-1, the V gene TRBV6-2 or TRBV6-3; possible D gene TRBD1, 5 bases. Germline V lookup: CDR1 MNHEY, CDR2 SVGEGT. The CDR3 totals 12 residues. V lost 0 bases and J lost 7, with 6 bases in between. The CDR3 region has the DNA TGTGCCAGCAGTTACTCGGGGGTTGAAGCTTTCTTT. This codes for CASSYSGVEAFF.

The chain employs TRBV20-1 and TRBJ1-4, with D possibly matching TRBD1 (6 bases). The V gene lost 2 bases and the J gene lost 9 bases, with 10 bases spanning the gap. CDR1 and CDR2 (germline): DFQATT, SNEGSKA (reference sequence). The CDR3 has 12 amino acids. CDR3 residues: CSARLGQQKLFF. CDR3 DNA: TGCAGTGCTAGATTAGGACAGCAAAAACTGTTTTTT.

The table lists this clonotype with a few counts. The junction departs from germline at one end; a sequencing error may be responsible. J is TRBJ2-3 and V is TRBV29-1, with D unclear. This CDR3 is 12 amino acids long. Germline V CDR1 and CDR2: SQVTM, ANQGSEA. This CDR3 is CSVEVRPLGIEF. In DNA, the CDR3 is TGCAGCGTTGAAGTTAGACCCTTGGGAATCGAGTTT.

The rearrangement joins TRBV6-2 or TRBV6-3 to TRBJ2-7; 8 bases are a match to TRBD2. The CDR3 extends over 14 amino acids. The junction had 6 bases not matched to a gene; V was cut back by 6 bases and J by 2 bases. Per germline, CDR1 MNHEY and CDR2 SVGEGT. The CDR3 bases are TGTGCCAGCAGATCGGGACTAGGTACCTACGAGCAGTACTTC. It specifies CASRSGLGTYEQYF.

The rearrangement joins TRBV20-1 to TRBJ1-1; TRBD1 might be the D (5 bases). The germline CDR1 and CDR2 sequences are DFQATT and SNEGSKA (reference sequence). The CDR3 consists of 14 residues. The V end was cut by 2 bases, the J end by 1 base, with 11 bases between. The CDR3 DNA reads TGCAGTGCTAGATCCGCCCAGGGGAACACTGAAGCTTTCTTT. Residues: CSARSAQGNTEAFF.

There are a few counts of this clonotype. The chain combines TRBV5-1 with TRBJ1-3; a weak D match, TRBD1 (5 bases). Germline V gene sequence: CDR1 SGHRS, CDR2 YFSETQ. The CDR3 loop spans 16 amino acids. The germline V and J ends were trimmed by 5 bases and 0 bases, with 15 bases remaining between them. The CDR3 spells CASRYSLGGSGNTIYF. The CDR3 coding sequence is TGCGCCAGCAGATATTCTCTCGGGGGCTCTGGAAACACCATATATTTT.

J is TRBJ2-2 and V is TRBV5-1, with TRBD1 identical over 11 bases. V was clipped by 3 bases and J by 1 base; unmatched bases: 2. This CDR3 is built from 16 residues. The germline V gene has CDR1 SGHRS and CDR2 YFSETQ. CDR3 sequence reads: CASSWTGGGNTGELFF. DNA for the CDR3: TGCGCCAGCAGCTGGACAGGGGGCGGGAACACCGGGGAGCTGTTTTTT.

This clonotype was observed many times. The chain has TRBV4-1 and TRBJ2-4; no clear D. CDR3 length: 15 residues. Germline loops: CDR1 MGHRA, CDR2 YSYEKL. V was trimmed by 3 bases and J by 2 bases, leaving 11 bases between them. The CDR3 bases are TGCGCCAGCAGCCATGACTCTGATCCCAAAAACATTCAGTACTTC. This encodes CASSHDSDPKNIQYF.

The J gene is TRBJ2-1, the V gene TRBV5-1; D is perhaps TRBD1 (7 bases). The CDR3 length is 17 residues. The V gene lost 2 bases and the J gene lost 3 bases, with 18 bases spanning the gap. CDR1 and CDR2 (germline): SGHRS, YFSETQ. The CDR3 protein is CASSLPQGSGDYNEQFF. The CDR3 DNA is TGCGCCAGCAGCTTACCACAGGGGTCGGGGGACTACAATGAGCAGTTCTTC.

The V and J genes are TRBV4-3 and TRBJ2-5; 8 bases line up with TRBD1. J lost 4 bases, V lost 1 base, and 5 bases had no gene match. The CDR3 covers 15 residues. Germline V gene data show CDR1 as LGHNA and CDR2 as YSLEER. The CDR3 is CASSQGPGGLETQYF. The DNA for the CDR3 is TGCGCCAGCAGCCAAGGTCCAGGGGGCTTAGAGACCCAGTACTTC.

This clonotype occurred many times. The rearrangement joins TRBV12-3 or TRBV12-4 to TRBJ2-7; 10 nucleotides align to TRBD1. The CDR3 has 15 residues. V lost 5 bases, J lost 5 bases, and 9 bases stayed unmatched. The CDR3: CASSPSGTGDDEQYF. For the CDR3, the DNA is TGTGCCAGCAGTCCCTCTGGGACAGGGGACGACGAGCAGTACTTC.

This rearrangement joins TRBV15 to TRBJ1-1, with a tentative D call TRBD1 (5 bases). The germline CDR1 and CDR2 sequences are LNHNV and YYDKDF (reference sequence). V lost 0 bases, J lost 1 base, and 15 bases lay in between. The CDR3 covers 17 residues. The CDR3 sequence: CATSRDIAGTPNTEAFF. In DNA form, the CDR3 reads TGTGCCACCAGCAGAGATATAGCCGGGACCCCGAACACTGAAGCTTTCTTT.

This clonotype has just a few counts. This sequence joins TRBV4-3 and TRBJ1-6; D gene ambiguous. V dropped 4 bases and J dropped 7 bases, with 23 bases sitting between them. Germline CDR1 LGHNA, CDR2 YSLEER. This CDR3 spans 18 amino acids. CDR3 in amino acids: CASSRSSFGSAQNSPLHF. In nucleotides, the CDR3 is TGCGCCAGCAGCCGGTCTTCGTTTGGGAGCGCGCAGAATTCACCCCTCCACTTT.

This chain connects TRBV20-1 to TRBJ1-6; no definite D call. The CDR3 totals 14 residues. Germline V gene sequence: CDR1 DFQATT, CDR2 SNEGSKA (reference sequence). V was cut by 0 bases and J by 10 bases, with 13 bases left in between. CDR3 coding DNA: TGCAGTGCTAGAGATTTCAGGAAAAACTCACCCCTCCACTTT. Residues: CSARDFRKNSPLHF.

There are many counts of this clonotype. The gene calls are TRBV25-1 and TRBJ2-5; D remains unclear. This CDR3 has 13 residues. With 3 bases removed from V and 1 base from J, the gap between germline ends came to 6 bases. Germline values: CDR1 MGHDK, CDR2 SYGVNS. The CDR3 DNA reads as TGTGCCAGCAGTGACGGCAGCCAAGAGACCCAGTACTTC. Residues: CASSDGSQETQYF. The variable domain in full, with the rest retrieved from reference TRBV25-1 and TRBJ2-5, is EADIYQTPRYLVIGTGKKITLECSQTMGHDKMYWYQQDPGMELHLIHYSYGVNSTEKGDLSSESTVSRIRTEHFPLTLESARPSHTSQYLCASSDGSQETQYFGPGTRLLVL.

This clonotype was found a few times. The chain employs TRBV20-1 and TRBJ2-6; maybe TRBD2 (7 bases). The CDR3 is 17 amino acids. From germline, CDR1 is DFQATT and CDR2 SNEGSKA (reference sequence). Trimming shortened V by 1 base and J by 0 bases, and 13 bases separated the two germline ends. The CDR3 is CSARGGRGISGANVLTF. The CDR3, as DNA: TGCAGTGCTAGAGGGGGGCGGGGGATCTCTGGGGCCAACGTCCTGACTTTC.

The V call is TRBV20-1, the J call TRBJ2-3; D is uncertain. V shed 1 base and J shed 0 bases, with 8 bases lying between them. This CDR3 contains 14 residues. From germline, CDR1 is DFQATT and CDR2 SNEGSKA (reference sequence). The CDR3 region has the DNA TGCAGTGCTAGAGCCAGTCGGAGCACAGATACGCAGTATTTT. Protein: CSARASRSTDTQYF.

The table lists this clonotype with a few counts. DNA for the CDR3: TGTGCCAGCAGCTTAGAGGGTGGCGATGAAAAACTGTTTTTT. It encodes CASSLEGGDEKLFF. The chain joins TRBV13 to TRBJ1-4; D unresolved. The CDR3 consists of 14 residues. V lost 1 base to trimming and J lost 6 bases, with 9 bases between them. Germline V CDR1 and CDR2: PRHDT, FYEKMQ (reference sequence).

This clonotype was observed a few times. This chain joins TRBV20-1 and TRBJ1-4; D gene ambiguous. This CDR3 spans 14 amino acids. The germline CDR1 and CDR2 sequences are DFQATT and SNEGSKA (reference sequence). The ends were cut back, 2 bases at V and 7 bases at J, with 14 bases in the middle. This chain's CDR3 is CSARSNRDLEKLFF. CDR3 DNA sequence: TGCAGTGCTAGATCCAACAGAGACCTTGAAAAACTGTTTTTT.

This clonotype was detected only a few times. This chain links TRBV10-2 with TRBJ1-6, with D possibly being TRBD1 (5 bases). The CDR3 length is 17 residues. Germline lookup yields CDR1 WSHSY and CDR2 SAAADI. The ends were cut back, 7 bases at V and 0 bases at J, with 16 bases in the middle. CDR3: CASTAMGGSSYNSPLHF. CDR3 nucleotide sequence: TGCGCCAGCACCGCTATGGGGGGGAGCTCCTATAATTCACCCCTCCACTTT.

This clonotype appeared many times. The genes are TRBV4-2 and TRBJ2-7; 7 bases match TRBD2. The CDR3 extends over 15 amino acids. CDR1 and CDR2 from the germline V gene are LGHNA and YNFKEQ. V lost 0 bases and J lost 0; bases outside the gene matches: 2. CDR3 sequence reads: CASSQEPSGSYEQYF. CDR3 nucleotide sequence: TGTGCCAGCAGCCAAGAGCCTAGCGGCTCCTACGAGCAGTACTTC.